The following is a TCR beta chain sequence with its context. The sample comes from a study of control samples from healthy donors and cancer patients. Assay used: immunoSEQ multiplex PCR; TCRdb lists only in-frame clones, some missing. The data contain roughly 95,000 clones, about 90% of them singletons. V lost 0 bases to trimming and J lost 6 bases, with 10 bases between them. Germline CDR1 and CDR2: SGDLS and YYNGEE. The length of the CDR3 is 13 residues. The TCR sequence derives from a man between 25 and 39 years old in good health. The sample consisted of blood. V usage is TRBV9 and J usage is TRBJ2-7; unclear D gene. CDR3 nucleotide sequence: TGTGCCAGCAGCGTAGTATCGGGTTCCGAGCAGTACTTC. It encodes CASSVVSGSEQYF.